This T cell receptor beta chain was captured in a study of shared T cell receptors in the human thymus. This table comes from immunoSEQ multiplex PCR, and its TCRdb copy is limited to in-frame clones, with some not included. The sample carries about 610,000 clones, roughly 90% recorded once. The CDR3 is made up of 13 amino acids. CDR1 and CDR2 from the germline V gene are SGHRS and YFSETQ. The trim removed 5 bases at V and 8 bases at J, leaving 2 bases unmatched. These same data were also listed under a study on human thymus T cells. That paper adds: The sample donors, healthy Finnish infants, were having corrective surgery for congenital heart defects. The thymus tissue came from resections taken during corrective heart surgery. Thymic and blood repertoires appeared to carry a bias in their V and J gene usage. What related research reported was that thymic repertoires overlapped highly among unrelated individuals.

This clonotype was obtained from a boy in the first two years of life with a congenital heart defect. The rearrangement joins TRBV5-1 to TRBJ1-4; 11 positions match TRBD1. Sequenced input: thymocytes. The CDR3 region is CASRGQGDEKLFF. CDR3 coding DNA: TGCGCCAGCAGGGGACAGGGGGACGAAAAACTGTTTTTT. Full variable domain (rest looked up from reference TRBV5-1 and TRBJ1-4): KAGVTQTPRYLIKTRGQQVTLSCSPISGHRSVSWYQQTPGQGLQFLFEYFSETQRNKGNFPGRFSGRQFSNSRSEMNVSTLELGDSALYLCASRGQGDEKLFFGSGTQLSVL.